One sample yielded the 27 T cell receptor beta chains listed below, sequenced in a study of blood T cell repertoires in COVID-19. Only in-frame clones appear in the TCRdb table, and some are missing; sequencing was by immunoSEQ multiplex PCR. The table records around 180,000 clones, approximately 86% of them present only once. Sequenced: peripheral blood. These receptors were collected from a woman aged 25 to 39 with active or convalescent COVID-19.

The chain uses TRBV11-2 and TRBJ1-1; D might be TRBD1 (5 bases). CDR3 length equals 15 residues. V lost 4 bases to trimming and J lost 3 bases, with 15 bases between them. The germline V gene has CDR1 SGHAT and CDR2 FQNNGV. The DNA of the CDR3 is TGTGCCAGCAGCTCCTTAGGGGAGGGTCACACTGAAGCTTTCTTT. It codes for CASSSLGEGHTEAFF.

A single count supports this clone. V is TRBV28 and J is TRBJ1-1; 7 nucleotides agree with TRBD1. CDR1 is MDHEN, CDR2 SYDVKM, per germline. The CDR3 is 13 amino acids. V lost 8 bases to trimming and J lost 1 base; unmatched junction nucleotides: 4. As DNA, the CDR3 is TGTGCCAGCGTTAACAGGGGGAACACTGAAGCTTTCTTT. Translated, it gives CASVNRGNTEAFF.

This clone has just a few counts. The gene calls are TRBV28 and TRBJ1-5; possible D gene TRBD1, 6 bases. The CDR3 spans 15 residues. Germline V lookup: CDR1 MDHEN, CDR2 SYDVKM. Trimming cost V 5 bases and J 7 bases, with 18 bases left between them. The CDR3 DNA is TGTGCCAGCAGTCCGTTGGCGGGGGGCGGGCAGCCCCAGCATTTT. Protein product: CASSPLAGGGQPQHF. Combining the CDR3 with reference TRBV28 and TRBJ1-5 gives the whole variable domain DVKVTQSSRYLVKRTGEKVFLECVQDMDHENMFWYRQDPGLGLRLIYFSYDVKMKEKGDIPEGYSVSREKKERFSLILESASTNQTSMYLCASSPLAGGGQPQHFGDGTRLSIL.

This chain links TRBV4-1 with TRBJ2-1, with D possibly matching TRBD2 (6 bases). Per germline, CDR1 MGHRA and CDR2 YSYEKL. V was pared by 3 bases and J by 0 bases, with 12 bases between. There are 16 residues in the CDR3. This chain's CDR3 is CASSQDLANSYNEQFF. DNA of the CDR3: TGCGCCAGCAGCCAGGACCTAGCGAACTCCTACAATGAGCAGTTCTTC.

The chain couples TRBV6-5 to TRBJ2-1; D gene unclear. Trimming stripped 5 bases from V and 0 bases from J, with 8 bases between. This CDR3 is built from 14 residues. Germline values: CDR1 MNHEY, CDR2 SVGAGI. The CDR3 region has the DNA TGTGCCAGCAGTCGCACCTACTCCTACAATGAGCAGTTCTTC. Amino acid sequence: CASSRTYSYNEQFF.

This chain uses TRBV28 with TRBJ1-2; D unclear. This CDR3 spans 13 amino acids. Germline CDR1 MDHEN, CDR2 SYDVKM. V was cut by 7 bases and J by 1 base, with 10 bases left in between. DNA for the CDR3: TGTGCCAGCAACAGCGGCGGTAACTATGGCTACACCTTC. As protein: CASNSGGNYGYTF.

The CDR3 loop is CASSYSATSLQETQYF. CDR3 coding DNA: TGTGCCAGCAGTTACTCGGCGACTAGCCTCCAAGAGACCCAGTACTTC. The V gene is TRBV6-2 or TRBV6-3, the J gene TRBJ2-5; 7 bases line up with TRBD2. Germline V gene lookup returns CDR1 MNHEY and CDR2 SVGEGT. The trim removed 0 bases at V and 1 base at J, leaving 5 bases unmatched. CDR3 length: 16 amino acids.

The chain employs TRBV2 and TRBJ1-5; D gene unclear. Trimming took off 3 bases at V and 7 bases at J, with 13 bases between the two ends. The CDR3 sequence is 14 residues long. Germline CDR1 SNHLY, CDR2 FYNNEI. CDR3 in amino acids: CASSDSQVRQPQHF. The CDR3 DNA sequence: TGTGCCAGCAGTGATTCCCAGGTCCGGCAGCCCCAGCATTTT.

The V and J genes are TRBV5-6 and TRBJ2-4, with D perhaps matching TRBD1 (5 bases). Germline CDR1 reads SGHDT; CDR2 reads YYEEEE. CDR3 length: 15 amino acids. Trimming cost V 4 bases and J 6 bases, with 17 bases left between them. The CDR3 protein is CASSPAGRSLNIQYF. The CDR3 nucleotides read TGTGCCAGCAGCCCCGCAGGGCGCTCCCTAAACATTCAGTACTTC.

The chain is built from TRBV6-6 and TRBJ2-1, with D maybe TRBD2 (6 bases). The CDR3 has 15 residues. Germline V CDR1 and CDR2: MNHNY, SVGAGI (reference sequence). V was trimmed by 6 bases and J by 0 bases, leaving 12 bases between them. The CDR3: CASRWDSSSYNEQFF. DNA of the CDR3: TGTGCCAGCAGATGGGACTCCAGCTCCTACAATGAGCAGTTCTTC.

The chain joins TRBV3-1 (or the pseudogene TRBV3-2) to TRBJ1-2; a possible D gene is TRBD1 (5 bases). Trimming left V 0 bases short and J 8 bases short, with 19 bases between. CDR3 size: 16 residues. Germline assignment: CDR1 LGHDT and CDR2 YNNKEL (reference sequence). In DNA, the CDR3 is TGTGCCAGCAGCCAAGAAGGTAGAACAGGCAGTAGAGGCTACACCTTC. Protein: CASSQEGRTGSRGYTF.

This rearrangement joins TRBV5-6 to TRBJ1-5; D gene unclear. Germline V lookup: CDR1 SGHDT, CDR2 YYEEEE. V dropped 0 bases and J dropped 3 bases, with 10 bases sitting between them. The CDR3 is made up of 15 amino acids. CDR3 nucleotides: TGTGCCAGCAGCTTGGGTGCCGGGTTCAATCAGCCCCAGCATTTT. Amino acid sequence: CASSLGAGFNQPQHF.

This clone was detected once. The gene calls are TRBV12-3 or TRBV12-4 and TRBJ2-1; D is unclear. The length of the CDR3 is 13 residues. The V and J ends lost 5 bases and 6 bases respectively, with 11 bases between them. Here the CDR3 reads CASSPEVGNEQFF. The CDR3 DNA is TGTGCCAGCAGTCCAGAGGTGGGCAATGAGCAGTTCTTC.

This clone was counted between two and nine times. V is TRBV19 and J is TRBJ2-7, with a tentative D call TRBD2 (5 bases). CDR3 length equals 13 residues. CDR1 is LNHDA and CDR2 is SQIVND in the germline V gene (reference sequence). The V end was cut by 5 bases, the J end by 0 bases, with 8 bases between. DNA for the CDR3: TGTGCCAGTAGTGCCGGGATCTCCTACGAGCAGTACTTC. Protein: CASSAGISYEQYF.

The chain joins TRBV27 to TRBJ2-5; possibly TRBD2 for D (5 bases). Trimming left V 6 bases short and J 5 bases short, with 16 bases between. The CDR3 runs 14 residues. The germline gives CDR1 MNHEY, CDR2 SMNVEV (reference sequence). CDR3 protein: CASSLNGVGETQYF. CDR3 coding DNA: TGTGCCAGCAGCCTCAACGGGGTGGGCGAGACCCAGTACTTC.

The chain combines TRBV29-1 with TRBJ2-2, with 10 bases matching TRBD2. Germline V CDR1 and CDR2: SQVTM, ANQGSEA. This CDR3 contains 16 residues. V shed 0 bases, J shed 4 bases, and the junction held 5 bases outside the gene matches. The CDR3 reads CSVEESSGRPTGELFF. In DNA form, the CDR3 reads TGCAGCGTTGAAGAGTCTAGCGGGAGACCCACCGGGGAGCTGTTTTTT.

The V call is TRBV29-1, the J call TRBJ2-5, with D possibly being TRBD2 (5 bases). Trimming left V 5 bases short and J 4 bases short, with 11 bases between. The germline V gene encodes CDR1 SQVTM and CDR2 ANQGSEA. The CDR3 is made up of 12 amino acids. CDR3 nucleotides: TGCAGCGTTTATGGCGGGCGAGAGACCCAGTACTTC. Translated, it gives CSVYGGRETQYF. The full variable domain, with the rest looked up from reference TRBV29-1 and TRBJ2-5, is SAVISQKPSRDICQRGTSLTIQCQVDSQVTMMFWYRQQPGQSLTLIATANQGSEATYESGFVIDKFPISRPNLTFSTLTVSNMSPEDSSIYLCSVYGGRETQYFGPGTRLLVL.

The chain combines TRBV6-5 with TRBJ1-1, with D unresolved. This CDR3 is built from 13 residues. The germline V gene encodes CDR1 MNHEY and CDR2 SVGAGI. V shed 7 bases and J shed 1 base, with 10 bases lying between them. The CDR3 region is CASKSLGNTEAFF. The CDR3 DNA reads as TGTGCCAGCAAAAGCCTAGGGAACACTGAAGCTTTCTTT.

The J gene is TRBJ1-1, the V gene TRBV30; D might be TRBD1 (5 bases). V was shortened by 3 bases and J by 1 base, with 21 bases between the two germline ends. The germline CDR1 and CDR2 sequences are GTSNPN and SVGIG (reference sequence). This CDR3 region has 17 residues. The CDR3 bases are TGTGCCTGGAGGCGACCCGCGCGGGGGGGGAGGAACACTGAAGCTTTCTTT. This codes for CAWRRPARGGRNTEAFF.

This clone was detected ten times or more. The V and J genes are TRBV11-2 and TRBJ2-3, with D possibly being TRBD1 (7 bases). CDR1 and CDR2 from the germline V gene are SGHAT and FQNNGV. V was shortened by 0 bases and J by 5 bases, with 15 bases between the two germline ends. This CDR3 spans 16 amino acids. CDR3 in amino acids: CASSLDPGRGEDTQYF. CDR3 nucleotide sequence: TGTGCCAGCAGCTTAGATCCGGGCAGGGGGGAAGATACGCAGTATTTT.

The chain recombines TRBV9 with TRBJ2-1; D is perhaps TRBD2 (5 bases). The germline CDR1 and CDR2 sequences are SGDLS and YYNGEE. The V gene lost 0 bases and the J gene lost 6 bases, with 13 bases spanning the gap. CDR3 length equals 15 residues. CDR3 sequence reads: CASSVGEGPGNEQFF. CDR3 in DNA: TGTGCCAGCAGCGTAGGAGAGGGCCCTGGCAATGAGCAGTTCTTC. The variable domain in full, with the rest retrieved from reference TRBV9 and TRBJ2-1, is DSGVTQTPKHLITATGQRVTLRCSPRSGDLSVYWYQQSLDQGLQFLIQYYNGEERAKGNILERFSAQQFPDLHSELNLSSLELGDSALYFCASSVGEGPGNEQFFGPGTRLTVL.

The genes are TRBV7-2 and TRBJ1-2; D may be TRBD1 (5 bases). The germline gives CDR1 SGHTA, CDR2 FQGNSA. This CDR3 has 15 residues. V shed 4 bases and J shed 8 bases, with 20 bases lying between them. In DNA form, the CDR3 reads TGTGCCAGCAGCTCGGGGGTTTCCAGGCGATGGGGCTACACCTTC. This gives the protein CASSSGVSRRWGYTF.

The genes are TRBV28 and TRBJ1-2, with 8 bases lining up with TRBD1. The CDR3 has 11 residues. Trimming at V came to 8 bases and at J to 8 bases, leaving 4 bases not matched to a gene. CDR1 is MDHEN, CDR2 SYDVKM, per germline. CDR3 protein: CASQGAWGYTF. CDR3 coding DNA: TGTGCCAGCCAGGGGGCGTGGGGCTACACCTTC.

This chain uses TRBV5-4 with TRBJ1-2; 8 bases are a match to TRBD1. The V gene end was trimmed by 4 bases and the J gene end by 3 bases; junction bases not matched to a gene: 2. Germline V lookup: CDR1 SGHNT, CDR2 YYREEE (reference sequence). This CDR3 is built from 13 residues. CDR3 coding DNA: TGTGCCAGCAGCCTGGACAGGGACTATGGCTACACCTTC. This codes for CASSLDRDYGYTF.

The chain combines TRBV10-1 with TRBJ1-5, with D perhaps matching TRBD1 (5 bases). This CDR3 spans 13 amino acids. Trimming left V 0 bases short and J 11 bases short, with 11 bases between. Per the germline V gene, CDR1 is WNHNN and CDR2 is SYGVQD (reference sequence). DNA for the CDR3: TGCGCCAGCAGTGAGTCGTGGGGCCAGGCCCAGCATTTT. It encodes CASSESWGQAQHF.

The chain uses TRBV5-5 and TRBJ1-1; TRBD1 might be the D (5 bases). Germline lookup yields CDR1 SGHKS and CDR2 YYEKEE (reference sequence). With 2 bases removed from V and 2 bases from J, the gap between germline ends came to 13 bases. The CDR3 is 15 residues long. CDR3 protein: CASSLQQEINTEAFF. Written as DNA, the CDR3 is TGTGCCAGCAGCTTACAACAGGAGATAAACACTGAAGCTTTCTTT.

V and J are TRBV11-3 and TRBJ2-1, with TRBD2 matching over 13 bases. The J segment lost 12 bases and the V segment lost 1 base, leaving 6 bases of the junction unmatched. This CDR3 is 15 amino acids long. CDR1 is SGHNT and CDR2 is YENEEA in the germline V gene. CDR3 residues: CASSLGGLAGSGQFF. The DNA for the CDR3 is TGTGCCAGCAGCTTAGGGGGACTAGCGGGGAGCGGGCAGTTCTTC.